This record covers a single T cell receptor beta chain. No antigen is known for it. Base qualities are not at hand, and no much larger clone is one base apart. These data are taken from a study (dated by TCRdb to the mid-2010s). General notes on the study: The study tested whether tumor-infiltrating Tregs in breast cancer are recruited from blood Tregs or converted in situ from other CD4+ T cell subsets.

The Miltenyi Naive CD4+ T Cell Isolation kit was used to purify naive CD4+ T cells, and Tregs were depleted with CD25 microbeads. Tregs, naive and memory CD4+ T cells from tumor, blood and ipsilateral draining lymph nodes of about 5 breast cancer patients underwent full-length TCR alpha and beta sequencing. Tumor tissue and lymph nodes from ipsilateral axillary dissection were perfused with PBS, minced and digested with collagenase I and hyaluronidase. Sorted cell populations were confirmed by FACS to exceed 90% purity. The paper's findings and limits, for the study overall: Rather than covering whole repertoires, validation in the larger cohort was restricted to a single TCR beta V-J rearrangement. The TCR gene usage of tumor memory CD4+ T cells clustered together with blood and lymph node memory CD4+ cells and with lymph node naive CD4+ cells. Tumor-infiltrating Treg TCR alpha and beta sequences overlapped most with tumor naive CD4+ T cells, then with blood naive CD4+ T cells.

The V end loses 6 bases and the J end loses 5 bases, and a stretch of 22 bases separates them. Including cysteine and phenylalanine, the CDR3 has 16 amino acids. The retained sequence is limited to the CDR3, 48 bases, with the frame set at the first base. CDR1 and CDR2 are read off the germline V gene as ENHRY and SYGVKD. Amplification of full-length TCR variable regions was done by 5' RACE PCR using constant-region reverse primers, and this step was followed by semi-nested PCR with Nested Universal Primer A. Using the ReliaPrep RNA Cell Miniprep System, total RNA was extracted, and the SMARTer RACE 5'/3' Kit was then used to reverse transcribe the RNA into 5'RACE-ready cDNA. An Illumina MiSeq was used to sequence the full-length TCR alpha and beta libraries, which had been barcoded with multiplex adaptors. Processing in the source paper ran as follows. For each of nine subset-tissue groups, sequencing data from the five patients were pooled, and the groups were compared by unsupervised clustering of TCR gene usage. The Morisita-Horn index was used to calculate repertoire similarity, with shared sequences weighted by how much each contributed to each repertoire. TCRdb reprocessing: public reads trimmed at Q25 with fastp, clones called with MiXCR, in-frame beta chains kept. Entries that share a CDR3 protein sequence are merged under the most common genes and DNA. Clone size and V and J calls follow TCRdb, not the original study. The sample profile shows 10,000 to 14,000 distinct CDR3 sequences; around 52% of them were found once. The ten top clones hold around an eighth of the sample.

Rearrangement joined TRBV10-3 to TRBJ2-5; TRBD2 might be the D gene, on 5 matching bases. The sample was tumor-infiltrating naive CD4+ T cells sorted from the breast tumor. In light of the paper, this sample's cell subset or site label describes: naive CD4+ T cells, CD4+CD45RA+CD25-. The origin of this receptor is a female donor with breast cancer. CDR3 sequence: CAISPDSVSYGETQYF. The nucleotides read TGTGCCATCAGCCCCGATAGCGTTAGTTATGGGGAGACCCAGTACTTC.